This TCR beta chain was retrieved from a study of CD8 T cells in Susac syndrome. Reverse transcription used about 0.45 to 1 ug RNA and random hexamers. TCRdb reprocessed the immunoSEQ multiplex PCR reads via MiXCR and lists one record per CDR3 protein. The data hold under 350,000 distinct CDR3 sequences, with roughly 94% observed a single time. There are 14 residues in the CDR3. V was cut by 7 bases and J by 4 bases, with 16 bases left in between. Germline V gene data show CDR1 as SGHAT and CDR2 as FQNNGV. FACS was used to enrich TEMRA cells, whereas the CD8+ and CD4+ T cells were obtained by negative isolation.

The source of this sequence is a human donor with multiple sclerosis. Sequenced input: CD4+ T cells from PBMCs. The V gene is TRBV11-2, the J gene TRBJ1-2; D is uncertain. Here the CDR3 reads CASNIPNRAYGYTF. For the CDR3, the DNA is TGTGCCAGCAACATTCCCAACAGAGCCTATGGCTACACCTTC.